This record concerns one TCR beta chain sequence. This clonotype was observed a few times. Its target antigen remains unknown. Nothing much larger sits one base from this clone, and base qualities are not available. From the cysteine through the phenylalanine, the CDR3 covers 15 amino acids. Kept here is only the CDR3 DNA, which spans 45 bases and is read in frame from base 1. The CDR1 and CDR2 encoded by the germline V gene (reference sequence) are SGHNT and YYREEE. V and J are trimmed by 2 bases and 3 bases, and the gene matches miss 8 bases of the junction. Synthesis of TCR cDNA relied on 5'RACE template switching, a step that introduced a universal primer site along with unique molecular identifiers. cDNA synthesis was primed from both the TCR alpha and TCR beta constant segments. Library amplification involved two PCR steps, and the second step added sample barcodes and sequencing adapters. Sequencing of the libraries was done on either Illumina HiSeq 2500 (2x100 bp) or NovaSeq (2x150 bp). The original methods were these. Reads were demultiplexed and collapsed into UMI consensus sequences with MIGEC, and V(D)J alignment was performed with MiXCR. Clonotypes responding to the vaccine were identified with edgeR on replicate PBMC samples, with the criteria of FDR below 0.01 and a log2 fold change above 5 up to day 15. Each bulk clonotype received a CD4 or CD8 identity based on whether the sequenced CD4 or CD8 repertoire contained that clonotype at higher abundance. Through fastp at Q25 and MiXCR, TCRdb rebuilt clones from the public reads, retaining in-frame beta chains. Here each entry gathers all rows of one CDR3 protein and keeps the most common genes and DNA. The V and J calls were determined by TCRdb, not by the authors. Present in this sample are a few hundred thousand distinct CDR3 sequences, approximately 21% of which were seen just once. Roughly 13% of the sample lies in the top ten.

The data derive from a study of T cells after yellow fever vaccination (dated by TCRdb to about 2019). Concerning the study at large: The SMART-Seq v4 Ultra Low Input RNA kit was used to prepare libraries from fractions with low cell numbers. Blood was drawn at multiple timepoints before and after primary and secondary immunization, with bulk PBMC replicates and cell subsets isolated. To track T-cell clones before and after primary and booster YFV17D yellow fever vaccination, bulk TCR alpha and beta repertoires were sequenced longitudinally. The cohort comprised two healthy male donors, one aged 18 to 30 and one aged 30 to 40 years. Paper-wide results and their limitations: Because the study included only a couple of donors, the extent to which the findings can be generalized is limited. A small fraction of clonotypes appeared in both the CD4 and CD8 compartments, likely as a result of convergent recombination. Computational filtering was required because FACS-sorted repertoires could contain abundant contaminating clonotypes from the bulk population. Most clones expanded after primary vaccination (96% of CD4 and roughly 91% of CD8) were re-detected after the booster, suggesting that broad memory maintenance occurred. Compared with the primary T-cell response, the secondary T-cell response was faster but weaker, reaching its peak on day 5 rather than on day 15.

The treatment or condition label corresponds to: live attenuated yellow fever vaccine strain. At every blood-draw timepoint, two biological replicates of bulk PBMCs were collected. A standard Ficoll-Paque protocol was used to isolate PBMCs from peripheral blood. TriZol was used to extract RNA from bulk PBMCs, CD4 and CD8 fractions, and dextramer-positive and dextramer-negative fractions. The source was PBMCs, collected 15 days after the yellow fever booster vaccination. The TCR sequence derives from a man aged 25 to 40 who received the YFV17D yellow fever vaccine. The sequence is built from TRBV5-4 and TRBJ2-7; 7 central bases correspond to TRBD1. CDR3 protein: CASSFGTVPFYEQYF. The sequenced DNA: TGTGCCAGCAGCTTCGGGACAGTCCCTTTCTACGAGCAGTACTTC.